This T cell receptor beta chain was recovered during a study of T cells in Graves' hyperthyroidism and ophthalmopathy. Regions amplified from RNA transcripts were the TCR beta CDR3 regions. The study used the HTBI primer set for a first-round RT-PCR of the TCR CDR3. From the multiplex PCR reads, TCRdb called clonotypes with MiXCR, one entry per CDR3 protein. In the table there are nearly 600,000 distinct CDR3 sequences, approximately 15% of which are singletons. Germline lookup yields CDR1 DFQATT and CDR2 SNEGSKA (reference sequence). Trimming left V 6 bases short and J 8 bases short, with 14 bases between. CDR3 length: 12 amino acids. Study outcomes and limitations: A 13 V-J model separated ophthalmopathy from stable hyperthyroidism. Onset of ophthalmopathy came a median approximately 6.5 months after the model predicted it. Within blood appeared most thyroid clonotypes that had expanded above 0.001.

This clonotype was seen many times. Its antigen is unknown. Input material: blood. The TCR was taken from a woman in her twenties or thirties with Graves' hyperthyroidism that later progressed to Graves' ophthalmopathy. The rearrangement links TRBV20-1 to TRBJ2-1, with D perhaps TRBD1 (6 bases). The CDR3 sequence: CSARQGLYEQFF. The CDR3 bases are TGCAGTGCCCGGCAGGGGCTCTATGAGCAGTTCTTC.